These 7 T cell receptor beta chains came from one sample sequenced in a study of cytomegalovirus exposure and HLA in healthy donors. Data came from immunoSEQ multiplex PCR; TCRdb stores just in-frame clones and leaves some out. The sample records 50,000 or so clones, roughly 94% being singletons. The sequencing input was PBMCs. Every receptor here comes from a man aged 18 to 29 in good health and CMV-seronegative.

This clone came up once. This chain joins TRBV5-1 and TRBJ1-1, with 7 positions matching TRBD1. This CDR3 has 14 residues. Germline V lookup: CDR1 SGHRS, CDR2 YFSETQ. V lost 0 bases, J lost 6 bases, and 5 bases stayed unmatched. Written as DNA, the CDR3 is TGCGCCAGCAGCTTGGACGGCAGGGGGGCTGAAGCTTTCTTT. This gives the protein CASSLDGRGAEAFF.

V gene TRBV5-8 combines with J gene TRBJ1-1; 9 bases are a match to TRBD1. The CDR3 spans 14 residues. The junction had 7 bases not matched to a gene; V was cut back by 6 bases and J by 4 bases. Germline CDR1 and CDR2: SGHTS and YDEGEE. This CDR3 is CASILQGASTEAFF. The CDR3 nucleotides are TGTGCCAGCATCCTACAGGGGGCGAGCACTGAAGCTTTCTTT.

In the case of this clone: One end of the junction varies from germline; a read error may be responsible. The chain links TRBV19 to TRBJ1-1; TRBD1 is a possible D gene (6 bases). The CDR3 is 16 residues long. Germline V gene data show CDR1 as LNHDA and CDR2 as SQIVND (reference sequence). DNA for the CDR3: TGTGCCAGTAGTAGAACCCCAGGGGAGGGGACACGTGAAACTTTCTTT. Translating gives CASSRTPGEGTRETFF. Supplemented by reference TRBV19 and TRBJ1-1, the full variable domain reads DGGITQSPKYLFRKEGQNVTLSCEQNLNHDAMYWYRQDPGQGLRLIYYSQIVNDFQKGDIAEGYSVSREKKESFPLTVTSAQKNPTAFYLCASSRTPGEGTRETFFGQGTRLTVV.

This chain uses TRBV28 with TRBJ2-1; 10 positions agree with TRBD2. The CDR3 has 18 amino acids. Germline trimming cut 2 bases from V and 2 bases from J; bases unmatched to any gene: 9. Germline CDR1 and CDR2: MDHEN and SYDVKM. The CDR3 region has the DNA TGTGCCAGCAGTTTAGAGGGTTCTAGCGGGAGCCCCTACAATGAGCAGTTCTTC. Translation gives CASSLEGSSGSPYNEQFF.

This chain's CDR3 is CASSVEGLAGPREQFF. In nucleotides, the CDR3 is TGTGCCAGCAGCGTAGAGGGTCTAGCGGGGCCTAGAGAGCAGTTCTTC. The gene calls are TRBV9 and TRBJ2-1; 9 bases are a match to TRBD2. In germline, CDR1 is SGDLS, CDR2 YYNGEE. V was clipped by 0 bases and J by 10 bases; unmatched bases: 11. The CDR3 contains 16 residues. Filled out from reference TRBV9 and TRBJ2-1, the complete variable domain reads DSGVTQTPKHLITATGQRVTLRCSPRSGDLSVYWYQQSLDQGLQFLIQYYNGEERAKGNILERFSAQQFPDLHSELNLSSLELGDSALYFCASSVEGLAGPREQFFGPGTRLTVL.

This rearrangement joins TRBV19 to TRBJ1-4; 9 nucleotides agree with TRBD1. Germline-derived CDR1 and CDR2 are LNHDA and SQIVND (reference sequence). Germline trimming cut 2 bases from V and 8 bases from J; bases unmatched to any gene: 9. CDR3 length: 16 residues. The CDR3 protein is CASSITPGQGFEKLFF. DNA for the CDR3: TGTGCCAGTAGTATAACACCGGGACAGGGTTTCGAAAAACTGTTTTTT.

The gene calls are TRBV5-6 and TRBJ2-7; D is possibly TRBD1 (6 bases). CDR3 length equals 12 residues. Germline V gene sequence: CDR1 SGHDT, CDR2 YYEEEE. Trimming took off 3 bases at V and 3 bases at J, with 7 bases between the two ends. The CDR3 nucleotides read TGTGCCAGCAGCTCGGACAGCTACGAGCAGTACTTC. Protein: CASSSDSYEQYF.